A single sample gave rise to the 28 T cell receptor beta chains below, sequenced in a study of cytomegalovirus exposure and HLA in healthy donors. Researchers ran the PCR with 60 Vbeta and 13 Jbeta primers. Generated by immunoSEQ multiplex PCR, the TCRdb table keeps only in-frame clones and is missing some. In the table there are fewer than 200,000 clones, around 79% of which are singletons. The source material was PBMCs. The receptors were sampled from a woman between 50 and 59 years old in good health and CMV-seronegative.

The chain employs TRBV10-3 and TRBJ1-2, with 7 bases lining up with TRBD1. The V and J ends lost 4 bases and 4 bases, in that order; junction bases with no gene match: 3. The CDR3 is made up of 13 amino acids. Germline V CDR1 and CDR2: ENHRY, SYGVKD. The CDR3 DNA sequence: TGTGCCATCAGTGGGGACAGCCTCTATGGCTACACCTTC. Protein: CAISGDSLYGYTF.

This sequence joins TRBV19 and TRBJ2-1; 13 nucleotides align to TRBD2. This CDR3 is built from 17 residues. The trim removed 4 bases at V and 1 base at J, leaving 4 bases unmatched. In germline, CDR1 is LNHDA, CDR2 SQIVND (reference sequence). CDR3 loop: CASSRGLAGWSYNEQFF. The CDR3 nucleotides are TGTGCCAGTAGTAGGGGACTAGCGGGATGGTCCTACAATGAGCAGTTCTTC. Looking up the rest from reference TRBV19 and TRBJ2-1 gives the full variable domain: DGGITQSPKYLFRKEGQNVTLSCEQNLNHDAMYWYRQDPGQGLRLIYYSQIVNDFQKGDIAEGYSVSREKKESFPLTVTSAQKNPTAFYLCASSRGLAGWSYNEQFFGPGTRLTVL.

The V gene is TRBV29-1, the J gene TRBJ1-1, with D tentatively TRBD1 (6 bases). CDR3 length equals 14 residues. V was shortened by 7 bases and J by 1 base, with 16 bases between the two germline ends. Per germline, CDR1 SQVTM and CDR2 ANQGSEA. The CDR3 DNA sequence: TGCAGCGGGCGGGGGCTAGGGGCGAACACTGAAGCTTTCTTT. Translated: CSGRGLGANTEAFF.

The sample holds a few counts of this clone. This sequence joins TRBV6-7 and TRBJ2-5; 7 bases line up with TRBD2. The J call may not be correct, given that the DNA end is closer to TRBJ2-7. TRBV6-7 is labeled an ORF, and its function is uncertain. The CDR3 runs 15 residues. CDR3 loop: CFDHPSEGGSHEQYF. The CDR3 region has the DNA TGTTTTGACCATCCATCAGAAGGCGGGAGTCACGAGCAGTACTTC.

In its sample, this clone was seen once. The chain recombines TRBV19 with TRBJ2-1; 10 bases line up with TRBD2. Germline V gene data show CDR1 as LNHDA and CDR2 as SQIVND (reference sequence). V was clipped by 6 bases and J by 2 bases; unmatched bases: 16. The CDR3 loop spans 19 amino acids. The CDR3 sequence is CASRRRVFEAGGPYNEQFF. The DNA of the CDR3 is TGTGCCAGTAGGAGAAGGGTTTTCGAAGCGGGAGGGCCCTACAATGAGCAGTTCTTC.

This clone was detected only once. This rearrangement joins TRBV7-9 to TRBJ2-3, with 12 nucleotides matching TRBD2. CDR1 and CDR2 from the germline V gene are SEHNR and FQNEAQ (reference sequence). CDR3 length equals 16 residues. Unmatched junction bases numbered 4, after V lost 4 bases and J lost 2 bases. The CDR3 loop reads CASSSRLAGDTDTQYF. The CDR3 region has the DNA TGTGCCAGCAGCTCACGACTAGCGGGGGACACAGATACGCAGTATTTT.

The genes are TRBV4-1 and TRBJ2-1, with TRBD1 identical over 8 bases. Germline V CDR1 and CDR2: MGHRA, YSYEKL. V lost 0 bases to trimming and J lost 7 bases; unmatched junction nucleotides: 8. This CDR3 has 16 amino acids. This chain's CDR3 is CASSQDGRQGWNEQFF. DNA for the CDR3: TGCGCCAGCAGCCAAGATGGGAGACAGGGGTGGAATGAGCAGTTCTTC.

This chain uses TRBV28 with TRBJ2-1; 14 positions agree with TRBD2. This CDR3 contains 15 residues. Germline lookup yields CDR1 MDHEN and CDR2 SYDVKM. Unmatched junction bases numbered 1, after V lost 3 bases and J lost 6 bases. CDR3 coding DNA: TGTGCCAGCAGTTTCGGGACTAGCGGGAGCAATGAGCAGTTCTTC. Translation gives CASSFGTSGSNEQFF.

The CDR3 region has the DNA TGTGCCAGCAGCTTAGGGAGCACGGGGGGAAAAGGCGATGAGCAGTTCTTC. Translating gives CASSLGSTGGKGDEQFF. The chain employs TRBV7-9 and TRBJ2-1, with TRBD2 identical over 7 bases. There are 17 residues in the CDR3. The V segment lost 1 base and the J segment 8 bases; nucleotides outside the gene matches: 14. CDR1 is SEHNR and CDR2 is FQNEAQ in the germline V gene (reference sequence).

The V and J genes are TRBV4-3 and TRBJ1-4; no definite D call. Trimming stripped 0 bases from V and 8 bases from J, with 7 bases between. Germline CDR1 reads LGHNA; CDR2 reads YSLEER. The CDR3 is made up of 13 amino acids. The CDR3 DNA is TGCGCCAGCAGCCAAGAGGCGCGGGAAAAACTGTTTTTT. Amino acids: CASSQEAREKLFF.

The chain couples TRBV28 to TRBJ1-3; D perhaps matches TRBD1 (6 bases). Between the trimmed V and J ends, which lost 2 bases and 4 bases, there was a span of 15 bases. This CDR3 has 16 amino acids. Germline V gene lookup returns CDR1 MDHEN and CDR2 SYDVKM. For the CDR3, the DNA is TGTGCCAGCAGTTTAGTCCGGTCAGGGGACGGAAACACCATATATTTT. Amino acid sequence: CASSLVRSGDGNTIYF.

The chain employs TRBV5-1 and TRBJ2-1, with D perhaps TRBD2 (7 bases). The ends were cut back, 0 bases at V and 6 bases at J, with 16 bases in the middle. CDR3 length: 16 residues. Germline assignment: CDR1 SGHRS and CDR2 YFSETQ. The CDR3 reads CASSLAGGGGGNEQFF. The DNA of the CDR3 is TGCGCCAGCAGCTTGGCCGGGGGAGGGGGAGGCAATGAGCAGTTCTTC.

CDR3: CASSVAGGGTYEQYF. CDR3 bases: TGTGCCAGCAGCGTAGCGGGGGGAGGGACCTACGAGCAGTACTTC. V usage is TRBV9 and J usage is TRBJ2-7; 7 bases fit TRBD2. Germline CDR1 and CDR2: SGDLS and YYNGEE. This CDR3 has 15 amino acids. V lost 0 bases to trimming and J lost 2 bases; unmatched junction nucleotides: 5.

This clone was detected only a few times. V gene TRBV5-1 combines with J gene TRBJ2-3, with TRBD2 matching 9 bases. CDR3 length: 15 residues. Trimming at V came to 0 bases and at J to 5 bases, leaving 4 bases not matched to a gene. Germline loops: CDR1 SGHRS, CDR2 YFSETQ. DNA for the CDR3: TGCGCCAGCAGCTTGGGCGGCGGGGGGGAAGATACGCAGTATTTT. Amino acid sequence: CASSLGGGGEDTQYF.

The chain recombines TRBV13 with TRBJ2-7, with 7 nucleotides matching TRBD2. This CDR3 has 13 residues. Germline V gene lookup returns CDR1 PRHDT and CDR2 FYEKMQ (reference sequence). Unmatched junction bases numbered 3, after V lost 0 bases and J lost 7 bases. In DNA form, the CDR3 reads TGTGCCAGCAGCTTAGGGGGGGGGATAGAGCAGTACTTC. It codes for CASSLGGGIEQYF.

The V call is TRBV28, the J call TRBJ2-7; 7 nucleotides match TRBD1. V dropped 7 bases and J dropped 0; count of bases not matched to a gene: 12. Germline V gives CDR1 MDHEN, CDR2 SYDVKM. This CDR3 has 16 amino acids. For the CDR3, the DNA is TGTGCCAGCATCGGAAGGGGGCGCCCCTCCTCCTACGAGCAGTACTTC. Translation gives CASIGRGRPSSYEQYF.

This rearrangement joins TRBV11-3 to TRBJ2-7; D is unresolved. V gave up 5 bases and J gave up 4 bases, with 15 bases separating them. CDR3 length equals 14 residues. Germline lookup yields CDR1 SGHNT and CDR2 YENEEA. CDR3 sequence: CASSPPGAVYEQYF. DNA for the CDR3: TGTGCCAGCAGCCCCCCAGGCGCCGTTTACGAGCAGTACTTC.

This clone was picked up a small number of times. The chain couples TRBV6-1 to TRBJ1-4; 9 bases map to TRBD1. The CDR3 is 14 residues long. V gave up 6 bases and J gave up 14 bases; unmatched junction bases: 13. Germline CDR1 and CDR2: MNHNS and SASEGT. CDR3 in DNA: TGTGCCAGCAGATGGACAGGGGAAATGAAAAGGCTGTTTTTT. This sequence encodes CASRWTGEMKRLFF.

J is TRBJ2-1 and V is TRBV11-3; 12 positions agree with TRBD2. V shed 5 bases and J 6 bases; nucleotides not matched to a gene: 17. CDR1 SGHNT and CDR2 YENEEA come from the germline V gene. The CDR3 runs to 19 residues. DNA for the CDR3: TGTGCCAGCAGCCCGGGCCCCTTCCTAGCGGGAGGGAAGGGCAATGAGCAGTTCTTC. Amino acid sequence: CASSPGPFLAGGKGNEQFF.

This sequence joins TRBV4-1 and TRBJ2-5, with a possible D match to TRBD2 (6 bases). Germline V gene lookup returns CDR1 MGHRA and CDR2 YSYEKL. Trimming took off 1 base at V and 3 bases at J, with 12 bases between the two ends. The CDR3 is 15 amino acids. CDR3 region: CASSQGVRGEETQYF. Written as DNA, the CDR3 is TGCGCCAGCAGCCAAGGTGTGCGGGGAGAAGAGACCCAGTACTTC.

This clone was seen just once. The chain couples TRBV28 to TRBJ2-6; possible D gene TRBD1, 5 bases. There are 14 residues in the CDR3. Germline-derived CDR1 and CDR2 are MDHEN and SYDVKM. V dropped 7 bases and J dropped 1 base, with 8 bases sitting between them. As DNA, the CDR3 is TGTGCCAGCAAAAGGGGTTCTGGGGCCAACGTCCTGACTTTC. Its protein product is CASKRGSGANVLTF.

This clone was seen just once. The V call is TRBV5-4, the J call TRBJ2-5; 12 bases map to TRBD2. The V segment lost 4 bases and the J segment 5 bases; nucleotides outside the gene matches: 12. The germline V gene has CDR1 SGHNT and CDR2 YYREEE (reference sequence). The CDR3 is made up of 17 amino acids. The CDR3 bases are TGTGCCAGCAGCGGAACGACTAGCGGGAGCTGGCGGGAGACCCAGTACTTC. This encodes CASSGTTSGSWRETQYF.

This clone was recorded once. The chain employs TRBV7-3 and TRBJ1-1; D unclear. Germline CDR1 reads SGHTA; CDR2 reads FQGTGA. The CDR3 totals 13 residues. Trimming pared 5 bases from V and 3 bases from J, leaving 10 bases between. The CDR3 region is CASSHDIDTEAFF. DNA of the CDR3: TGTGCCAGCAGCCACGACATTGACACTGAAGCTTTCTTT.

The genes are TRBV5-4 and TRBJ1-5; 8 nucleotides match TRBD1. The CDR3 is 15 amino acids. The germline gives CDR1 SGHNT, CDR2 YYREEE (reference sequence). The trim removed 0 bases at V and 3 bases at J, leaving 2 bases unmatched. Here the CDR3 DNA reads TGTGCCAGCAGCTTGGGGACAGGGAACAATCAGCCCCAGCATTTT. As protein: CASSLGTGNNQPQHF.

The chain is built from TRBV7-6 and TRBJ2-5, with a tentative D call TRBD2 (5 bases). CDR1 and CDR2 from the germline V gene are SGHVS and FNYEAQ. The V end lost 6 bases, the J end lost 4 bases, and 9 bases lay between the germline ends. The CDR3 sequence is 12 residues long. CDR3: CASRRVGETQYF. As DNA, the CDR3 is TGTGCCAGCAGGAGGGTGGGAGAGACCCAGTACTTC.

The CDR3 region is CASSQGLQGKAKNIQYF. CDR3 nucleotide sequence: TGCGCCAGCAGCCAAGGTCTTCAGGGAAAAGCCAAAAACATTCAGTACTTC. V usage is TRBV4-1 and J usage is TRBJ2-4, with D possibly matching TRBD1 (5 bases). Per germline, CDR1 MGHRA and CDR2 YSYEKL. The CDR3 contains 17 residues. V was cut by 1 base and J by 0 bases, with 13 bases left in between.

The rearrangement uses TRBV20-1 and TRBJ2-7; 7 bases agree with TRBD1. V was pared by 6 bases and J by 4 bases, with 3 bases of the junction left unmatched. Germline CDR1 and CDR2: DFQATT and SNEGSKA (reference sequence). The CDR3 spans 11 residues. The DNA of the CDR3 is TGCAGTGCGGCAGGGGGTTACGAGCAGTACTTC. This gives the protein CSAAGGYEQYF.

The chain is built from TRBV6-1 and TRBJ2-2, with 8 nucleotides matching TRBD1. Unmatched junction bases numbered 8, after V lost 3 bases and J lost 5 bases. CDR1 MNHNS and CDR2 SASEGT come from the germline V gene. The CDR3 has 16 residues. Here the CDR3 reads CASSDGRGRRTGELFF. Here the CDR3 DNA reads TGTGCCAGCAGTGACGGCAGGGGGCGTAGAACCGGGGAGCTGTTTTTT.